This is a list of T cell receptor beta chains from one sample in a study of blood T cell repertoires in COVID-19. Profiled with immunoSEQ multiplex PCR; TCRdb holds only in-frame clones, not every one. The sample has tens of thousands of clones, roughly 70% seen once. Sample: peripheral blood. Every receptor here comes from a woman in her seventies with acute or convalescent COVID-19. Both conserved end residues are part of each CDR3. The D gene is left open where the match is weak. Not every row has a clone size; where given, it reads once, few, many or a size class.

v_call	j_call	clone_size	d_call	cdr3_nt	cdr3_aa
TRBV5-1	TRBJ2-7	-	-	TGCGCCAGCAGCTCCTCTCTGGCCCCGTACGAGCAGTACTTC	CASSSSLAPYEQYF
TRBV10-2	TRBJ2-7	-	TRBD1	TGCGCCAGCAGGGTGACAGGGATTGGCAACGAGCAGTACTTC	CASRVTGIGNEQYF
TRBV19	TRBJ2-6	-	-	TGTGCCAGTAGTGAAGGGGCCTCTGGGGCCAACGTCCTGACTTTC	CASSEGASGANVLTF
TRBV28	TRBJ1-6	-	-	TGTGCCAGCAGTTTAGGACAGCTAAATTCACCCCTCCACTTT	CASSLGQLNSPLHF
TRBV19	TRBJ1-5	once	TRBD1	TGTGCCAGCACCACGTGGAGGGGGCAAGGCAATCAGCCCCAGCATTTT	CASTTWRGQGNQPQHF
TRBV7-3	TRBJ2-3	-	TRBD2	TGTGCCAGCAGCACGGGACTAGCGGGGGGCACAGATACGCAGTATTTT	CASSTGLAGGTDTQYF
TRBV28	TRBJ1-5	-	-	TGTACCAGCAGCCCCGGGGGAAAGGGTAGTCAGCCCCAGCATTTT	CTSSPGGKGSQPQHF
TRBV2	TRBJ2-7	-	TRBD2	TGTGCCAGCAAGGCGGGACTAGCGGGGGAGACCTACGAGCAGTACTTC	CASKAGLAGETYEQYF
TRBV5-1	TRBJ2-3	once	-	TGCGCCAGCAGCACGCTACAGGGCCCAGATACGCAGTATTTT	CASSTLQGPDTQYF
TRBV3-1/TRBV3-2	TRBJ1-1	-	-	TGTGCCAGCAGCCTTCAGGGGATCAACACTGAAGCTTTCTTT	CASSLQGINTEAFF
TRBV4-3	TRBJ1-4	-	TRBD1	TGCGCCAGCAGCCAAGAGTATGGGACAGGGGGCGAAAAACTGTTTTTT	CASSQEYGTGGEKLFF
TRBV6-5	TRBJ2-2	-	TRBD2	TGTGCCAGCGCCGTTACTAGCGGGAGTGGCGGGGAGCTGTTTTTT	CASAVTSGSGGELFF
TRBV11-3	TRBJ2-7	-	TRBD2	TGTGCCAGCAGCCCGAATGTCCAATTAACGTTTACTAGCGGGCGTTACTTC	CASSPNVQLTFTSGRYF
TRBV5-5	TRBJ1-1	-	TRBD1	TGTGCCAGCAGCGACTCTCCACTACAGGGGGCTGAAGCTTTCTTT	CASSDSPLQGAEAFF
TRBV19	TRBJ1-3	-	-	TGTGCCAGTAGTTTGGGGGCTTCTGGAAACACCATATATTTT	CASSLGASGNTIYF
TRBV28	TRBJ1-6	few	TRBD1	TGTGCCAGCAGTTTTGTGGGGACAGCGGATAATTCACCCCTCCACTTT	CASSFVGTADNSPLHF
TRBV11-3	TRBJ1-1	few	-	TGTGCCAGCAGCTTAGGAGCAGGGTCCACTGAAGCTTTCTTT	CASSLGAGSTEAFF
TRBV5-6	TRBJ2-1	few	TRBD2	TGTGCCAGCAGAAAAGGGACTAGCGGACCGCAGTTCTTC	CASRKGTSGPQFF
TRBV3-1/TRBV3-2	TRBJ2-5	-	-	TGTGCCAGTCTAGGAGCAGAGACCCAGTACTTC	CASLGAETQYF
TRBV18	TRBJ2-1	once	-	TGTGCCAGCTCACAAAAAGGGGATGAGCAGTTCTTC	CASSQKGDEQFF
TRBV6-2/TRBV6-3	TRBJ2-7	-	TRBD2	TGTGCCAGCAGTTACTCCGGCCTCCCGGGACTAGCGTTT	CASSYSGLPGLAF
TRBV6-5	TRBJ1-3	-	-	TGTGCCAGCAGTTACGGAGCGGAAACTGGAAACACCATATATTTT	CASSYGAETGNTIYF
TRBV9	TRBJ2-7	few	TRBD1	TGTGCCAGCAGCGCACAGGGGCCCTACGAGCAGTACTTC	CASSAQGPYEQYF
TRBV11-2	TRBJ2-7	-	-	TGTGCCAGCAGCCCTCGGACTCGTACCTACGAGCAGTACTTC	CASSPRTRTYEQYF
TRBV4-1	TRBJ2-7	-	TRBD1	TGCGCCAGCAGTAAGCCGGGACAGGGGCCCTACGAGCAGTACTTC	CASSKPGQGPYEQYF
TRBV6-4	TRBJ2-1	-	TRBD2	TGTGCCAGCAGTGACTCGATGGTAGCGGGGACCTACAATGAGCAGTTCTTC	CASSDSMVAGTYNEQFF
TRBV18	TRBJ2-5	-	-	TGTGCCAGCTCACCACCGACCAGCGGCCCGCAAGAGACCCAGTACTTC	CASSPPTSGPQETQYF
TRBV19	TRBJ2-1	-	TRBD2	TGTGCCAGTAGTATAGCTTTTCTGACTAGCGCCAATGAGCAGTTCTTC	CASSIAFLTSANEQFF
TRBV5-6	TRBJ1-5	-	-	TGTGCCAGCAGCTTGAGACAAGCCGGCAATCAGCCCCAGCATTTT	CASSLRQAGNQPQHF
TRBV6-2/TRBV6-3	TRBJ2-3	-	-	TGTGCCAGCAGTTACGACAGAAGTGTTCAGTATTTT	CASSYDRSVQYF
TRBV7-2	TRBJ2-7	-	TRBD2	TGTGCCAGCAGCTTAGCGGGAGGGCCTTTATACGAGCAGTACTTC	CASSLAGGPLYEQYF
TRBV3-1/TRBV3-2	TRBJ1-6	-	-	TGTGCCAGCAGCCAAGATCCGAGGTCACCCCTCCACTTT	CASSQDPRSPLHF
TRBV2	TRBJ1-2	few	-	TGTGCCAGCAGTGAATTTACAGGGAGAGCTAACTATGGCTACACCTTC	CASSEFTGRANYGYTF
TRBV7-3	TRBJ2-2	-	TRBD1	TGTGCCAGCAGCGCAAGGACAGGGAGCACCGGGGAGCTGTTTTTT	CASSARTGSTGELFF
TRBV4-1	TRBJ2-7	medium-sized	-	TGCGCCAGCAGCCAAGAGTTTGGCCAGATCGAGCAGTACTTC	CASSQEFGQIEQYF
TRBV3-1/TRBV3-2	TRBJ2-5	-	TRBD2	TGTGCCAGCAGCCAAGCGGCGGGGGGCGAAGAGACCCAGTACTTC	CASSQAAGGEETQYF
TRBV14	TRBJ1-1	few	-	TGTGCCAGCACGTGGGGCCTGAACACTGAAGCTTTCTTT	CASTWGLNTEAFF